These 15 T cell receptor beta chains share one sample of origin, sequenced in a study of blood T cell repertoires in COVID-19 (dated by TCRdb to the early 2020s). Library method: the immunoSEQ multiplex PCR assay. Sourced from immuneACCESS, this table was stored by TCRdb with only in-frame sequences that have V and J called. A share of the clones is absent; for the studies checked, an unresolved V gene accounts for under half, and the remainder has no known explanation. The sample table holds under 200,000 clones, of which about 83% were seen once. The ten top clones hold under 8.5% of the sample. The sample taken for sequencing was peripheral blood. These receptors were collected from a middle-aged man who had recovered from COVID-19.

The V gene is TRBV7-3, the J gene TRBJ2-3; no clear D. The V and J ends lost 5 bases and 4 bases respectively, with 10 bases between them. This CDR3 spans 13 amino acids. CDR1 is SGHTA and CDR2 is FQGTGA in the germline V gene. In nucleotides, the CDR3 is TGTGCCAGCAGCCCCATGGGCGCAGATACGCAGTATTTT. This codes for CASSPMGADTQYF.

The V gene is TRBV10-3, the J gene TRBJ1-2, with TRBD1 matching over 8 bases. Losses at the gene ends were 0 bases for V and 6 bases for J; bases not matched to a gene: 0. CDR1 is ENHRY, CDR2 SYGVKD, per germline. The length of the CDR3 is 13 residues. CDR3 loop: CAISESDRDGYTF. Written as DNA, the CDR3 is TGTGCCATCAGTGAGTCGGACAGGGATGGCTACACCTTC.

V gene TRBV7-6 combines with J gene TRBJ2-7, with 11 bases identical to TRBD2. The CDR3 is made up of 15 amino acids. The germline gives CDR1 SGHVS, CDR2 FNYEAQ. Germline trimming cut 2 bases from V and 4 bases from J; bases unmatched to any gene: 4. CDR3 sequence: CASSLTTSGRYEQYF. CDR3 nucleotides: TGTGCCAGCAGCTTAACCACTAGCGGGAGATACGAGCAGTACTTC.

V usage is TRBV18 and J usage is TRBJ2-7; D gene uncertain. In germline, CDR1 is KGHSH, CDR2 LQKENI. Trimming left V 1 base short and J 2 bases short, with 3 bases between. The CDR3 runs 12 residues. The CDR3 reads CASSPRAYEQYF. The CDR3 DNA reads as TGTGCCAGCTCACCACGAGCCTACGAGCAGTACTTC.

CDR3 in DNA: TGTGCCAGCAGGCCGGGACAGGGGGCGGCCGGGGAGCTGTTTTTT. It encodes CASRPGQGAAGELFF. This rearrangement joins TRBV7-9 to TRBJ2-2; 12 bases agree with TRBD1. The CDR3 totals 15 residues. Trimming at V came to 6 bases and at J to 6 bases, leaving 5 bases not matched to a gene. Per the germline V gene, CDR1 is SEHNR and CDR2 is FQNEAQ (reference sequence). Together with reference TRBV7-9 and TRBJ2-2, the CDR3 gives the full variable domain: DTGVSQNPRHKITKRGQNVTFRCDPISEHNRLYWYRQTLGQGPEFLTYFQNEAQLEKSRLLSDRFSAERPKGSFSTLEIQRTEQGDSAMYLCASRPGQGAAGELFFGEGSRLTVL.

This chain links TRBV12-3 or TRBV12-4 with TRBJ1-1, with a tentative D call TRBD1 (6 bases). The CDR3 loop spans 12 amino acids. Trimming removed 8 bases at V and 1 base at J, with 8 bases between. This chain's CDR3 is CASGGPNTEAFF. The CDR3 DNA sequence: TGTGCCAGCGGGGGCCCGAACACTGAAGCTTTCTTT.

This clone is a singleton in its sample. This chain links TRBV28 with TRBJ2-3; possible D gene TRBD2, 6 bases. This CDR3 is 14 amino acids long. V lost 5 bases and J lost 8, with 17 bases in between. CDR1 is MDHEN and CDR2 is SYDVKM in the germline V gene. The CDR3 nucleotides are TGTGCCAGCAGTCTCACCTGGGACTTAATTACGCAGTATTTT. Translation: CASSLTWDLITQYF.

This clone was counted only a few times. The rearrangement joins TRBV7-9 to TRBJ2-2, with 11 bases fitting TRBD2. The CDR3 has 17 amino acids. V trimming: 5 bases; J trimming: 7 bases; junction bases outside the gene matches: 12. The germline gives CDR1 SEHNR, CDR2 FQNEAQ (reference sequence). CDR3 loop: CASSIGTSGPRGGELFF. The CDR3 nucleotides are TGTGCCAGCAGCATTGGGACTAGCGGACCCCGTGGCGGGGAGCTGTTTTTT.

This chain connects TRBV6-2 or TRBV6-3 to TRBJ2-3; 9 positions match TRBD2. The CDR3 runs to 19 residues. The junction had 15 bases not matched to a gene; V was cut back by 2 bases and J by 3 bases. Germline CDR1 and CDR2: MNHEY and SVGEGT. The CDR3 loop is CASSYRAPEAGGRTDTQYF. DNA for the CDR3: TGTGCCAGCAGTTACCGTGCTCCTGAAGCGGGAGGTCGGACAGATACGCAGTATTTT.

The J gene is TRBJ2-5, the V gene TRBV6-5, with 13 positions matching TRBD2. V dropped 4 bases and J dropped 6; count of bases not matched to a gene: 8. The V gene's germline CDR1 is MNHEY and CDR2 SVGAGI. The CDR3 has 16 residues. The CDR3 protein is CASSLLGTSGKQTQYF. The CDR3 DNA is TGTGCCAGCAGTTTACTCGGGACTAGCGGGAAACAGACCCAGTACTTC.

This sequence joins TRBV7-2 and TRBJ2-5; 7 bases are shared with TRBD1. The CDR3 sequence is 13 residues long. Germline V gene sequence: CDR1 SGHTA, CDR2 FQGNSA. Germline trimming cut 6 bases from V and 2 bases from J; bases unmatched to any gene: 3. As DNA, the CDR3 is TGTGCCAGCAGACAGGGGCCACAAGAGACCCAGTACTTC. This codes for CASRQGPQETQYF. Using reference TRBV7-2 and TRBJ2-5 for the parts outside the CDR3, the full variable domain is GAGVSQSPSNKVTEKGKDVELRCDPISGHTALYWYRQSLGQGLEFLIYFQGNSAPDKSGLPSDRFSAERTGGSVSTLTIQRTQQEDSAVYLCASRQGPQETQYFGPGTRLLVL.

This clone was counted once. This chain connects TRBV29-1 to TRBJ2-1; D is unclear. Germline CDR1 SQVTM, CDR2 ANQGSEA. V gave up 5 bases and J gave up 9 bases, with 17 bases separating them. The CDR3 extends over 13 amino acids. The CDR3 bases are TGCAGCGTTCCGAACGGCCGGTGGGCTGAGCAGTTCTTC. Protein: CSVPNGRWAEQFF.

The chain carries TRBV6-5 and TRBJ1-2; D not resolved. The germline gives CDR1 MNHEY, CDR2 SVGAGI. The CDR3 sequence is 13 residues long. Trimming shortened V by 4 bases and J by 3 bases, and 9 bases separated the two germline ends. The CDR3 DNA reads TGTGCCAGCAGTTCCAGCGTATACTATGGCTACACCTTC. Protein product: CASSSSVYYGYTF.

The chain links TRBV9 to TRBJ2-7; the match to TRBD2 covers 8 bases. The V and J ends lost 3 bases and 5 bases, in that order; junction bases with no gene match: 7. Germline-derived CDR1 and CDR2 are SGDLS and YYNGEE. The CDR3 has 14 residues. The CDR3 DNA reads TGTGCCAGCAGCGAGGCCCCACTAGCGGACGAGCAGTACTTC. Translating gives CASSEAPLADEQYF.

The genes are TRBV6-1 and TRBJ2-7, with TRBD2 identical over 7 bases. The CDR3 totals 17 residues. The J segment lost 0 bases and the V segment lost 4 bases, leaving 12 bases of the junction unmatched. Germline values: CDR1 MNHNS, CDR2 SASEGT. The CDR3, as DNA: TGTGCCAGCAGTGTACAGGTTGGGGGACTAAGCTCCTACGAGCAGTACTTC. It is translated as CASSVQVGGLSSYEQYF.